This T cell receptor beta chain was profiled in a study of siplizumab effects on memory and regulatory T cells. General study points: Unstimulated subsets contained matches for only a minor fraction of alloreactive clones. No functional test confirmed suppression by proliferating siplizumab-culture Tregs. In unstimulated cells, naive T cells appeared more diverse than memory T cells and seemed major alloresponse contributors.

The data were produced by immunoSEQ multiplex PCR, yet TCRdb's version contains in-frame clones alone and is incomplete. The sample holds approximately 82,000 clones, 87% seen once. In regard to this clone: Its antigen remains unidentified.

The V and J ends lost 2 bases and 1 base respectively, with 11 bases between them. The CDR3 sequence is 15 residues long. Germline CDR1 reads SNHLY; CDR2 reads FYNNEI. This clonotype was obtained from a human donor in good health. This chain connects TRBV2 to TRBJ1-1; no definite D call. Sequencing input: Tregs sorted from blood. As DNA, the CDR3 is TGTGCCAGCAGTGAAATCCCCAGTAAGAACACTGAAGCTTTCTTT. Protein product: CASSEIPSKNTEAFF.